A single sample gave rise to the 19 T cell receptor beta chains below, sequenced in a study of identical twins. TCRdb fed the 5' RACE reads into MiXCR, producing one record per CDR3 protein. The table shows about 490,000 distinct CDR3 sequences, with 13% to 15% occurring only once. The sample was also reused in another study, on yellow fever vaccine responses in identical twins.

Material for sequencing was CD4+ T cells sorted from blood. Source of these receptors: a woman aged 18-35 years in good health.

The chain has TRBV21-1 and TRBJ2-7. TRBV21-1 is recorded as a pseudogene. CDR3 length: 13 residues. In DNA form, the CDR3 reads TGTGCCAGCATAGAAATAGACTCCTACGAGCAGTACGTC. Translated, it gives CASIEIDSYEQYV.

V and J are TRBV7-8 and TRBJ2-5; D ambiguous. The CDR3 extends over 15 amino acids. From germline, CDR1 is SGHVS and CDR2 FQNEAQ. V was shortened by 1 base and J by 0 bases, with 9 bases between the two germline ends. DNA of the CDR3: TGTGCCAGCAGCTTAGGTTCACGGAACCAAGAGACCCAGTACTTC. Protein product: CASSLGSRNQETQYF.

This clonotype turned up a few times. V is TRBV6-1 and J is TRBJ2-7, with 9 positions matching TRBD1. Looked up from germline, CDR1 is MNHNS and CDR2 is SASEGT. This CDR3 region has 13 residues. With V trimmed by 7 bases and J by 6 bases, 7 bases remained unmatched. In DNA form, the CDR3 reads TGTGCCAGCACCCCGGGACAGGGTCGCGAGCAGTACTTC. As protein: CASTPGQGREQYF.

This sequence joins TRBV4-1 and TRBJ1-5, with unresolved D. The CDR3 runs to 15 residues. CDR1 is MGHRA and CDR2 is YSYEKL in the germline V gene. The V gene lost 0 bases and the J gene lost 5 bases, with 11 bases spanning the gap. This CDR3 reads CASSQDSRQDQPQHF. For the CDR3, the DNA is TGCGCCAGCAGCCAAGATAGCAGGCAGGATCAGCCCCAGCATTTT.

This clonotype came up a few times. CDR3 loop: CSAGTDQETQYF. The CDR3 DNA reads as TGCAGTGCCGGGACAGATCAAGAGACCCAGTACTTC. The chain combines TRBV20-1 with TRBJ2-5, with 7 nucleotides matching TRBD1. After removal of 6 bases from V and 2 bases from J, the junction contained 3 bases not matched to a gene. The CDR3 loop spans 12 amino acids. Looked up from germline, CDR1 is DFQATT and CDR2 is SNEGSKA (reference sequence).

This clonotype was seen more than once but under ten times. The chain employs TRBV10-3 and TRBJ2-7; D may be TRBD2 (7 bases). V gave up 3 bases and J gave up 7 bases, with 13 bases separating them. Germline V gives CDR1 ENHRY, CDR2 SYGVKD. The CDR3 extends over 13 amino acids. In nucleotides, the CDR3 is TGTGCCATCAGTGACTCGGGGGGCGTGGAGCAGTACGTC. It translates to CAISDSGGVEQYV.

CDR3 residues: CASSQKQPGLAGFRETQYF. The CDR3 region has the DNA TGTGCCAGCAGTCAAAAACAACCAGGACTAGCGGGGTTCCGGGAGACCCAGTACTTC. The chain uses TRBV6-1 and TRBJ2-5, with 12 bases identical to TRBD2. With V trimmed by 5 bases and J by 5 bases, 18 bases remained unmatched. Germline-derived CDR1 and CDR2 are MNHNS and SASEGT. The CDR3 extends over 19 amino acids.

The table lists this clonotype with a few counts. The chain combines TRBV24-1 with TRBJ2-2; 7 positions match TRBD1. The CDR3 length is 14 residues. The ends lost 8 bases at V and 1 base at J; junction bases unmatched: 3. Germline V CDR1 and CDR2: KGHDR, SFDVKD. In DNA form, the CDR3 reads TGTGCCACCATGCGGACAGGGAACACCGGGGAGCTGTTTTTT. Its protein is CATMRTGNTGELFF.

The rearrangement uses TRBV3-1 and TRBJ1-1; D uncertain. The length of the CDR3 is 14 residues. Germline CDR1 LGHDT, CDR2 YNNKEL (reference sequence). Trimming shortened V by 3 bases and J by 1 base, and 9 bases separated the two germline ends. The CDR3: CASSHRVKNTEAFF. CDR3 in DNA: TGTGCCAGCAGCCACCGGGTCAAGAACACTGAAGCTTTCTTT. Based on the CDR3 plus reference TRBV3-1 and TRBJ1-1, the full variable domain is DTAVSQTPKYLVTQMGNDKSIKCEQNLGHDTMYWYKQDSKKFLKIMFSYNNKELIINETVPNRFSPKSPDKAHLNLHINSLELGDSAVYFCASSHRVKNTEAFFGQGTRLTVV.

This chain connects TRBV5-5 to TRBJ2-3; D unresolved. The V end lost 0 bases, the J end lost 4 bases, and 15 bases lay between the germline ends. The CDR3 sequence is 16 residues long. Germline V CDR1 and CDR2: SGHKS, YYEKEE (reference sequence). CDR3: CASSLGASPGSDTQYF. The CDR3 nucleotides are TGTGCCAGCAGCTTGGGGGCGTCCCCCGGGTCAGATACGCAGTATTTT.

On this clonotype itself: A junction end diverges from the germline sequence, so it may reflect a read error. The chain is built from TRBV5-4 and TRBJ1-4; maybe TRBD1 (5 bases). This CDR3 region has 12 residues. The germline gives CDR1 SGHNT, CDR2 YYREEE (reference sequence). Written as DNA, the CDR3 is TGTGCCAGCAGCTCCCAGGACGGGACCAACTCATTT. This codes for CASSSQDGTNSF.

The CDR3 DNA sequence: TGTGCCAGCAGCTTCCCATTTGCAGGCGGCACAGATACGCAGTATTTT. Translation: CASSFPFAGGTDTQYF. J is TRBJ2-3 and V is TRBV5-4; the D is unclear. The CDR3 contains 16 residues. From germline, CDR1 is SGHNT and CDR2 YYREEE (reference sequence). The V and J ends lost 2 bases and 1 base respectively, with 14 bases between them.

Only a few counts were recorded for this clonotype. This chain joins TRBV3-1 and TRBJ2-1, with 8 nucleotides matching TRBD2. CDR1 is LGHDT, CDR2 YNNKEL, per germline (reference sequence). The CDR3 sequence is 15 residues long. V lost 4 bases and J lost 5; bases outside the gene matches: 7. This CDR3 is CASSPRLARDNEQFF. CDR3 DNA: TGTGCCAGCAGCCCCCGACTAGCGAGGGACAATGAGCAGTTCTTC.

A few counts support this clonotype. The chain has TRBV12-3 or TRBV12-4 and TRBJ2-1, with 8 bases lining up with TRBD1. The J segment lost 9 bases and the V segment lost 5 bases, leaving 6 bases of the junction unmatched. The CDR3 covers 13 residues. The CDR3 sequence is CASSPPGGFEQFF. In DNA, the CDR3 is TGTGCCAGCAGTCCCCCAGGGGGCTTTGAGCAGTTCTTC.

This chain uses TRBV6-1 with TRBJ2-3; 7 bases match TRBD2. CDR3 length: 15 amino acids. V was clipped by 7 bases and J by 6 bases; unmatched bases: 13. Looked up from germline, CDR1 is MNHNS and CDR2 is SASEGT. The CDR3 sequence: CASNGNGRLGDTQYF. Here the CDR3 DNA reads TGTGCCAGCAACGGAAACGGGAGGCTGGGGGATACGCAGTATTTT.

This clonotype turned up a few times. CDR3 bases: TGCGCCAGCAGCCAAGATGGTCCGGGGGCGGCAGGGGCCAACGTCCTGACTTTC. Encoded protein: CASSQDGPGAAGANVLTF. V usage is TRBV4-1 and J usage is TRBJ2-6; D possibly uses TRBD1 or TRBD2 (6 bases each). V dropped 0 bases and J dropped 4 bases, with 16 bases sitting between them. The germline V gene encodes CDR1 MGHRA and CDR2 YSYEKL. The CDR3 covers 18 residues.

The V gene is TRBV9, the J gene TRBJ2-1; D may be TRBD1 or TRBD2 (6 bases each). V lost 3 bases and J lost 2, with 9 bases in between. This CDR3 has 14 amino acids. Per the germline V gene, CDR1 is SGDLS and CDR2 is YYNGEE. The CDR3 sequence: CASSAGAAYNEQFF. The CDR3 DNA reads as TGTGCCAGCAGCGCGGGGGCGGCCTACAATGAGCAGTTCTTC.

The chain uses TRBV7-7 and TRBJ2-7, with D maybe TRBD1 (6 bases). V was cut by 0 bases and J by 4 bases, with 10 bases left in between. Per germline, CDR1 SSHAT and CDR2 FNYEAQ (reference sequence). The CDR3 loop spans 14 amino acids. The CDR3 nucleotides are TGTGCCAGCAGCTTAGCGCCAGGGGTTTACGAGCAGTACTTC. Protein product: CASSLAPGVYEQYF.

This chain links TRBV12-3 or TRBV12-4 with TRBJ1-1; maybe TRBD1 (5 bases). Trimming took 3 bases from V and 4 from J, leaving 21 bases between them. The CDR3 has 17 amino acids. The CDR3 here is CASSFQSRGGASTEAFF. CDR3 in DNA: TGTGCCAGCAGTTTTCAGTCTAGGGGTGGGGCGTCCACTGAAGCTTTCTTT.